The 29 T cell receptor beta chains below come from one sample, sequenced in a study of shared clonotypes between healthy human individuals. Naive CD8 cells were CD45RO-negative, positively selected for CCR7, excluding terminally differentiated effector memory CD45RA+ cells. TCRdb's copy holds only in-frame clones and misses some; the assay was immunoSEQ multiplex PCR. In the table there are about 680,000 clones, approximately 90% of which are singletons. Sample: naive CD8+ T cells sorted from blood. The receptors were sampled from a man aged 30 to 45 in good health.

This chain's CDR3 is CASSGGTDYEQYF. The CDR3 DNA reads as TGTGCCAGCAGTGGGGGGACCGACTACGAGCAGTACTTC. V usage is TRBV2 and J usage is TRBJ2-7; D tentatively reads TRBD1 or TRBD2 (5 bases each). The CDR3 has 13 amino acids. Germline-derived CDR1 and CDR2 are SNHLY and FYNNEI. V shed 4 bases and J shed 3 bases, with 10 bases lying between them.

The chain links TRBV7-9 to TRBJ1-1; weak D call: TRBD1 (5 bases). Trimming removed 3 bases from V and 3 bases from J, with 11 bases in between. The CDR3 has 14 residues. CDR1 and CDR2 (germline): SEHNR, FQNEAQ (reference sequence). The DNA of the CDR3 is TGTGCCAGCAGCTTCTGGGACGTGGACACTGAAGCTTTCTTT. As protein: CASSFWDVDTEAFF. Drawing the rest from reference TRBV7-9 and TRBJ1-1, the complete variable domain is DTGVSQNPRHKITKRGQNVTFRCDPISEHNRLYWYRQTLGQGPEFLTYFQNEAQLEKSRLLSDRFSAERPKGSFSTLEIQRTEQGDSAMYLCASSFWDVDTEAFFGQGTRLTVV.

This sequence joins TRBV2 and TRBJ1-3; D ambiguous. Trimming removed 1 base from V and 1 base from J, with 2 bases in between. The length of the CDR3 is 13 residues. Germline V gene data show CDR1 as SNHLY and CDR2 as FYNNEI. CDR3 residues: CASSEGSGNTIYF. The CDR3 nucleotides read TGTGCCAGCAGTGAAGGGTCTGGAAACACCATATATTTT.

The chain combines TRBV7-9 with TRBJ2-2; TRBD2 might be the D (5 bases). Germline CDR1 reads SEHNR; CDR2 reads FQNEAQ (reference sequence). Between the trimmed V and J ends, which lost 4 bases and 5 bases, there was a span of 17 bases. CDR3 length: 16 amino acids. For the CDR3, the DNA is TGTGCCAGCAGCTCAGTTTTGGCGAAGCGGACCGGGGAGCTGTTTTTT. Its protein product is CASSSVLAKRTGELFF.

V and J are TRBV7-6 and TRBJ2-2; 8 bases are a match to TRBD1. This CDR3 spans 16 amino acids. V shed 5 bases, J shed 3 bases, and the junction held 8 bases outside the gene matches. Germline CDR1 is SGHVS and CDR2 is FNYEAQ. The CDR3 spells CASSPKDREDTGELFF. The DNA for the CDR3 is TGTGCCAGCAGCCCTAAGGACAGGGAGGACACCGGGGAGCTGTTTTTT.

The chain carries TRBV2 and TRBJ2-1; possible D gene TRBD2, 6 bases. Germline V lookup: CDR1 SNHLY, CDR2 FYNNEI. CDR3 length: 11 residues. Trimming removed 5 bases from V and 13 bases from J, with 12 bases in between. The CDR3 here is CASSSTGAQFF. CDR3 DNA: TGTGCCAGCAGTTCCACGGGAGCACAGTTCTTC.

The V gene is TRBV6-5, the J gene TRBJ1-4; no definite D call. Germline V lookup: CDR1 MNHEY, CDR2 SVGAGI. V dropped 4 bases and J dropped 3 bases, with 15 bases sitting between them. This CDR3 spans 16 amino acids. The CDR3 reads CASSSLWEAANEKLFF. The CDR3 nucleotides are TGTGCCAGCAGTTCCTTGTGGGAGGCAGCTAATGAAAAACTGTTTTTT.

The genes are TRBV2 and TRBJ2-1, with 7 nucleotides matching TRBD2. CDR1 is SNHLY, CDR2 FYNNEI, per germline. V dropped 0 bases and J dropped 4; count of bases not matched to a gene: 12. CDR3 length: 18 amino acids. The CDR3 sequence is CASSEAKPPTSSYNEQFF. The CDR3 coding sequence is TGTGCCAGCAGTGAAGCGAAACCCCCGACTAGCAGTTACAATGAGCAGTTCTTC.

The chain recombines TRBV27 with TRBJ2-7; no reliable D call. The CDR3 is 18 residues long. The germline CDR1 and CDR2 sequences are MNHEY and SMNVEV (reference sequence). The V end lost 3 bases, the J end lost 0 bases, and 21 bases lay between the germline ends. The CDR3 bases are TGTGCCAGCAGTTTCCAAAGGCCCCACACGGAAAGCTCCTACGAGCAGTACTTC. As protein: CASSFQRPHTESSYEQYF.

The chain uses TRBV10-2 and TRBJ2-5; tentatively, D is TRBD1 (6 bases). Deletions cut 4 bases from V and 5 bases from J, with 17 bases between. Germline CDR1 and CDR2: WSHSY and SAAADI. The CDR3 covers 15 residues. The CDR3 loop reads CASSVASGELETQYF. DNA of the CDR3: TGCGCCAGCAGTGTGGCGTCAGGGGAGTTGGAGACCCAGTACTTC.

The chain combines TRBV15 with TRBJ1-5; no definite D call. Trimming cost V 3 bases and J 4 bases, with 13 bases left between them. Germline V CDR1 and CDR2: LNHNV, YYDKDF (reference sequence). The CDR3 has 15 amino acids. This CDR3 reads CATSRVSGANQPQHF. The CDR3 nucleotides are TGTGCCACCAGCAGGGTTTCGGGAGCTAATCAGCCCCAGCATTTT.

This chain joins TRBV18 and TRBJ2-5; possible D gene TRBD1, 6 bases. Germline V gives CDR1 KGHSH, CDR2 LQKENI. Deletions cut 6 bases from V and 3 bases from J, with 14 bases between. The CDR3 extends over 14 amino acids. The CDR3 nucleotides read TGTGCCAGCTCCCCAAAGAGGACAGAAGAGACCCAGTACTTC. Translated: CASSPKRTEETQYF.

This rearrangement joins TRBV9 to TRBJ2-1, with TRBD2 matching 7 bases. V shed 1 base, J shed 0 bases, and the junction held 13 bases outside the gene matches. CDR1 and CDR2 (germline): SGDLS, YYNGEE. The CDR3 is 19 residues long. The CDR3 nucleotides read TGTGCCAGCAGCGTACCAAGGATGGAAGCGGGGAGCTCCTACAATGAGCAGTTCTTC. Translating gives CASSVPRMEAGSSYNEQFF.

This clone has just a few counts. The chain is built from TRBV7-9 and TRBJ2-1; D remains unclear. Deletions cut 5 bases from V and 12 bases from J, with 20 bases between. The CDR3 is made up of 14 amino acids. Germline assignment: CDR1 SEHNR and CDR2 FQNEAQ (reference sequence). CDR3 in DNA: TGTGCCAGCAGCCCTAGTCCGCCGGCGGCGAGGCAGTTCTTC. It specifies CASSPSPPAARQFF. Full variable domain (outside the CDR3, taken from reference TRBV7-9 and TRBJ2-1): DTGVSQNPRHKITKRGQNVTFRCDPISEHNRLYWYRQTLGQGPEFLTYFQNEAQLEKSRLLSDRFSAERPKGSFSTLEIQRTEQGDSAMYLCASSPSPPAARQFFGPGTRLTVL.

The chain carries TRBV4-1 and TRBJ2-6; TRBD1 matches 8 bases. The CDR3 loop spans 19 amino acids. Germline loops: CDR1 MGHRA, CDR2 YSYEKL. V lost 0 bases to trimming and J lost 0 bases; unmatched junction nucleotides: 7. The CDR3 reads CASSQEPGQVPSGANVLTF. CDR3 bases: TGCGCCAGCAGCCAAGAACCGGGACAGGTCCCCTCTGGGGCCAACGTCCTGACTTTC.

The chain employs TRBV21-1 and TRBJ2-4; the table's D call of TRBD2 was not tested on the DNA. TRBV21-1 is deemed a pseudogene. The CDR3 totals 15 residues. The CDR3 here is CASSKEAEGKNIQYF. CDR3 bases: TGTGCCAGCAGCAAAGAGGCGGAGGGAAAAAACATTCAGTACTTC.

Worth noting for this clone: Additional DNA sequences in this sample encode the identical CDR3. The CDR3 DNA reads TGTGCCAGCAGCTTAGGCCAGGGGGACTATGGCTACACCTTC. Its translation is CASSLGQGDYGYTF. The chain employs TRBV13 and TRBJ1-2; 7 nucleotides agree with TRBD1. With V trimmed by 0 bases and J by 3 bases, 1 base remained unmatched. Germline V CDR1 and CDR2: PRHDT, FYEKMQ (reference sequence). The CDR3 is 14 amino acids.

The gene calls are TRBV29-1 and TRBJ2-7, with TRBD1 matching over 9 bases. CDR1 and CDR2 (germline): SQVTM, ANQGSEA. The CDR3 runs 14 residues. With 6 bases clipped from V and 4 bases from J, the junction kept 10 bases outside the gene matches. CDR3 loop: CSVVGTGPHYEQYF. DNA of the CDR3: TGCAGCGTGGTGGGGACAGGGCCTCATTACGAGCAGTACTTC.

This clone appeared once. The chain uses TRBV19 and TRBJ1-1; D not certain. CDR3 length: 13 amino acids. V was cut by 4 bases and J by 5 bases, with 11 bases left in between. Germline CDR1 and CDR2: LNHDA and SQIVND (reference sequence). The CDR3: CASSTYGRTEAFF. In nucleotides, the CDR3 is TGTGCCAGTAGTACCTATGGGAGGACTGAAGCTTTCTTT.

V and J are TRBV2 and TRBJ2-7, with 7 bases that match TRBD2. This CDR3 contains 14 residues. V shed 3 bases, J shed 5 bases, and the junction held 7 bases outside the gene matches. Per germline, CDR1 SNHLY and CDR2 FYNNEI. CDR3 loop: CASSEYREDHEQYF. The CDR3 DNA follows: TGTGCCAGCAGTGAGTACCGGGAGGACCACGAGCAGTACTTC.

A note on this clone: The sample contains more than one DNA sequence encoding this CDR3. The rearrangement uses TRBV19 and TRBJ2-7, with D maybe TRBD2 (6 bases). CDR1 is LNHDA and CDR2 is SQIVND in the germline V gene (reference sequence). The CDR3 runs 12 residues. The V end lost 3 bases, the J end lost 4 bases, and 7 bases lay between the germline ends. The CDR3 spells CASSIGGYEQYF. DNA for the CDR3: TGTGCCAGTAGTATCGGAGGGTACGAGCAGTACTTC.

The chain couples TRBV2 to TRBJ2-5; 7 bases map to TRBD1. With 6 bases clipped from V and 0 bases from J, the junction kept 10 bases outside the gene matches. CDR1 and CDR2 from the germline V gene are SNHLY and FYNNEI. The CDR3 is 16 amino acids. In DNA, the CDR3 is TGTGCCAGCAGGGAAACAGGGGTTGGAAACCAAGAGACCCAGTACTTC. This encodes CASRETGVGNQETQYF.

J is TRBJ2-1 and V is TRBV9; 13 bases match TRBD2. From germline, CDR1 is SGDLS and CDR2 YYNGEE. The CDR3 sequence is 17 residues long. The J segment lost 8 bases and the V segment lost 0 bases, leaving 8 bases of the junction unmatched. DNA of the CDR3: TGTGCCAGCAGCGTAGGACTAGCGGGAGGACCTGGGCATGAGCAGTTCTTC. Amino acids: CASSVGLAGGPGHEQFF.

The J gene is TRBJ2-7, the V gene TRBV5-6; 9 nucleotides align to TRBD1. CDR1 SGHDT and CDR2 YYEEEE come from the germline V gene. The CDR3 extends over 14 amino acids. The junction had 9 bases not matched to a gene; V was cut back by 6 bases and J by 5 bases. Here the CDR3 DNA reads TGTGCCAGCAAAGGGACAGGGAACGGGGACGAGCAGTACTTC. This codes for CASKGTGNGDEQYF.

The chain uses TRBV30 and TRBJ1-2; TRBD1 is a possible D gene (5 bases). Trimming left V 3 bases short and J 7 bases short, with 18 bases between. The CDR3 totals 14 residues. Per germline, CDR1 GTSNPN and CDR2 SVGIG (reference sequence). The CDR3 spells CAWSTLEGVRGYTF. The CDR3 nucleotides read TGTGCCTGGAGCACTTTGGAAGGGGTTCGTGGCTACACCTTC.

The CDR3 is CASSLAVLGNLLTEAFF. The DNA for the CDR3 is TGCGCCAGCAGCTTGGCCGTCTTGGGGAATTTGCTCACTGAAGCTTTCTTT. The chain links TRBV5-1 to TRBJ1-1; unclear D gene. Per germline, CDR1 SGHRS and CDR2 YFSETQ. The ends were cut back, 0 bases at V and 4 bases at J, with 19 bases in the middle. CDR3 length: 17 amino acids.

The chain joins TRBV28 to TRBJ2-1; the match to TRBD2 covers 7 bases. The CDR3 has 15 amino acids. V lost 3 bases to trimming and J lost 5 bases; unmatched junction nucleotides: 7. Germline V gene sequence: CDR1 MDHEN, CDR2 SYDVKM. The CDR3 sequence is CASSFLLASDNEQFF. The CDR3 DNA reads TGTGCCAGCAGTTTCCTACTAGCGAGCGACAATGAGCAGTTCTTC.

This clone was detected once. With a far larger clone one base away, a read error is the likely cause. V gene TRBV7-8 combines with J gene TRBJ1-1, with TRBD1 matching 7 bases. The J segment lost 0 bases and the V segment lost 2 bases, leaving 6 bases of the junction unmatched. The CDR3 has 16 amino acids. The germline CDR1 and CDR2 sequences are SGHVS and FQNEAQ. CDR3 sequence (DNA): TGTGCCAGCAGCTTATTAGGGGGCGCCATGAACACTGAAGCTTTCTTT. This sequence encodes CASSLLGGAMNTEAFF.

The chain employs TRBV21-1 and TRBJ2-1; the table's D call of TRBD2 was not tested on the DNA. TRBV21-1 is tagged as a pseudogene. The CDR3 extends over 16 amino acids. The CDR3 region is CASSKERTPSYNEQFF. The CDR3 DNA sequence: TGTGCCAGCAGCAAGGAACGGACTCCCTCATACAATGAGCAGTTCTTC.